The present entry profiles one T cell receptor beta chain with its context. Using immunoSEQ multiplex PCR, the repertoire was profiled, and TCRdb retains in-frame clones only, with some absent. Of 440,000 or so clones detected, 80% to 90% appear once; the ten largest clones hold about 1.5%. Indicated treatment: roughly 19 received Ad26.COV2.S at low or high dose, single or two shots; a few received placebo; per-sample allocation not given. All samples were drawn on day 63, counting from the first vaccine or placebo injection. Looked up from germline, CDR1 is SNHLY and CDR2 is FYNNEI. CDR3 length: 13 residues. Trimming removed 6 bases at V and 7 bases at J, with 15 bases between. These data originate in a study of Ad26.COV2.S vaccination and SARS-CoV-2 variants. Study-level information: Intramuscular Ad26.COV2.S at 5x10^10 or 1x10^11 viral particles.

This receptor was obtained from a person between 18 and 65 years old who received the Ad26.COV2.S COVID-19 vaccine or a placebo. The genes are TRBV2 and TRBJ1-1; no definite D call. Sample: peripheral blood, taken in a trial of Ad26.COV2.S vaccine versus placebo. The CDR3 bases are TGTGCCAGCAGCAGAGGGTATCTGGGTGAAGCTTTCTTT. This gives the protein CASSRGYLGEAFF.